The 3 T cell receptor beta chains presented below share a single source sample, sequenced in a study of graft-versus-host responses after intestinal transplantation (dated by TCRdb to the early 2020s). Receptor amplification or capture employed the immunoSEQ multiplex PCR assay. Entries here come from immuneACCESS through TCRdb and include only in-frame sequences with V and J called. Some clones fail to appear in such tables; in the studies checked, an unresolved V gene covers under half of the shortfall, and the cause of the remainder is unknown. This sample is represented by 95,000 to 100,000 clones; about 83% of them were singletons. The ten largest account for 1.4% of the sample. Sequencing used PBMCs, obtained 255 days after intestinal transplant. These receptors all come from a human patient who received an intestinal transplant, so some T cells may come from the graft donor.

The chain recombines TRBV5-1 with TRBJ2-5; perhaps TRBD2 as D (6 bases). The CDR3 is 15 amino acids. V was cut by 6 bases and J by 4 bases, with 19 bases left in between. Germline V gene data show CDR1 as SGHRS and CDR2 as YFSETQ. The CDR3 loop reads CASMQLGGKGETQYF. In DNA, the CDR3 is TGCGCCAGCATGCAGCTGGGGGGTAAGGGAGAGACCCAGTACTTC.

The chain uses TRBV7-9 and TRBJ2-2; D gene uncertain. The germline gives CDR1 SEHNR, CDR2 FQNEAQ (reference sequence). CDR3 size: 13 residues. Trimming removed 1 base at V and 9 bases at J, with 9 bases between. DNA of the CDR3: TGTGCCAGCAGCTTAGGGAGCGCCAGGGAGCTGTTTTTT. This gives the protein CASSLGSARELFF.

The table lists this clone with a count of one. The CDR3 loop is CASSRRGWYEQYV. In DNA, the CDR3 is TGTGCCAGCAGCCGAAGGGGGTGGTACGAGCAGTACGTC. This chain uses TRBV5-6 with TRBJ2-7; TRBD1 is a possible D gene (6 bases). Germline assignment: CDR1 SGHDT and CDR2 YYEEEE. This CDR3 comprises 13 residues. Trimming removed 4 bases from V and 4 bases from J, with 12 bases in between.